These 21 T cell receptor beta chains originate from one sample sequenced in a study of T cell repertoires in cytomegalovirus infection (dated by TCRdb to 2018 to 2020). Their antigen targets remain unknown. The reads were generated on an Illumina HiSeq 1500. The public sequencing data were trimmed at Q25 with fastp and processed into clonotypes with MiXCR by TCRdb, which kept only in-frame beta chains. When rows share a CDR3 protein, they turn into one entry using the most common DNA and genes. This sample holds around 540,000 distinct CDR3 sequences; about 33% were observed only once. Jointly, the top ten make up 15% to 20% of the sample. The treatment or condition tag for this specimen amounts to: in vitro stimulation with specific CMV peptide epitopes to enrich CMV-specific T cells. Sequencing used cultured PBMCs, obtained from culture after CMV antigen stimulation. Receptor source: a human donor in good health (CMV status not recorded). Some clones in this sample may be carry-over from other donors' samples.

The V gene is TRBV27, the J gene TRBJ2-3; TRBD2 agrees at 11 bases. The ends lost 5 bases at V and 4 bases at J; junction bases unmatched: 8. CDR1 is MNHEY and CDR2 is SMNVEV in the germline V gene (reference sequence). CDR3 size: 16 residues. The CDR3 nucleotides read TGTGCCAGCAGTATTTACACTAGCGGGAGTGCAGATACGCAGTATTTT. This gives the protein CASSIYTSGSADTQYF.

This clonotype came up a few times. The J gene is TRBJ2-5, the V gene TRBV4-1, with D uncertain. Trimming cost V 1 base and J 5 bases, with 11 bases left between them. CDR1 is MGHRA and CDR2 is YSYEKL in the germline V gene. The CDR3 covers 14 residues. In nucleotides, the CDR3 is TGCGCCAGCAGCCAAGTTGGAGCGTGGGAGACCCAGTACTTC. Its translation: CASSQVGAWETQYF.

The V gene is TRBV7-9, the J gene TRBJ2-5; D possibly corresponds to TRBD2 (6 bases). V shed 3 bases and J shed 5 bases, with 13 bases lying between them. Germline loops: CDR1 SEHNR, CDR2 FQNEAQ (reference sequence). The CDR3 length is 14 residues. Written as DNA, the CDR3 is TGTGCCAGCAGCTTGCCAGGACTAAGGGAGACCCAGTACTTC. Its translation is CASSLPGLRETQYF.

This clonotype was observed a handful of times. V usage is TRBV12-3 or TRBV12-4 and J usage is TRBJ2-5; perhaps TRBD2 as D (5 bases). The CDR3 has 15 amino acids. With 1 base removed from V and 7 bases from J, the gap between germline ends came to 16 bases. CDR3 sequence reads: CASSLGGVRRATQYF. The CDR3 coding sequence is TGTGCCAGCAGTTTAGGGGGAGTCCGCCGGGCGACCCAGTACTTC.

V gene TRBV6-4 combines with J gene TRBJ1-2; 7 nucleotides agree with TRBD1. Unmatched junction bases numbered 6, after V lost 0 bases and J lost 5 bases. The CDR3 covers 15 residues. The V gene's germline CDR1 is MRHNA and CDR2 SNTAGT. DNA for the CDR3: TGTGCCAGCAGTGACTCGGGTACAGGGGAGTATGGCTACACCTTC. This translates into CASSDSGTGEYGYTF.

J is TRBJ2-1 and V is TRBV27, with unresolved D. V lost 6 bases and J lost 9, with 18 bases in between. The germline V gene encodes CDR1 MNHEY and CDR2 SMNVEV (reference sequence). CDR3 size: 14 residues. The CDR3 nucleotides read TGTGCCAGCAGCCGGGTAGCCAACGAGCTTGAGCAGTTCTTC. It translates to CASSRVANELEQFF.

This clonotype appeared a few times. This chain joins TRBV7-2 and TRBJ1-1; D is perhaps TRBD1 (5 bases). V was shortened by 8 bases and J by 1 base, with 17 bases between the two germline ends. This CDR3 is 15 amino acids long. In germline, CDR1 is SGHTA, CDR2 FQGNSA. This CDR3 is CASDRGTWPNTEAFF. The CDR3 DNA reads TGTGCCAGCGACCGGGGGACGTGGCCGAACACTGAAGCTTTCTTT.

In this sample, this clonotype turned up a few times. The chain links TRBV7-9 to TRBJ1-1; D gene unclear. Germline V gene sequence: CDR1 SEHNR, CDR2 FQNEAQ (reference sequence). The CDR3 loop spans 13 amino acids. V was trimmed by 6 bases and J by 7 bases, leaving 15 bases between them. CDR3 coding DNA: TGTGCCAGCAGTTTAACGGACGGGGTTGAAGCTTTCTTT. The encoded protein is CASSLTDGVEAFF.

The CDR3: CASNKGQGNQPQHF. The CDR3 DNA follows: TGTGCCAGTAATAAGGGGCAGGGCAATCAGCCCCAGCATTTT. This rearrangement joins TRBV19 to TRBJ1-5; D is possibly TRBD1 (5 bases). Per the germline V gene, CDR1 is LNHDA and CDR2 is SQIVND (reference sequence). Trimming took 7 bases from V and 2 from J, leaving 12 bases between them. The CDR3 spans 14 residues.

This chain links TRBV18 with TRBJ1-2, with a tentative D call TRBD1 (5 bases). Trimming cost V 3 bases and J 0 bases, with 8 bases left between them. Germline V gives CDR1 KGHSH, CDR2 LQKENI. CDR3 length equals 14 residues. The CDR3 sequence is CASSPGPPNYGYTF. CDR3 nucleotides: TGTGCCAGCTCACCGGGACCTCCTAACTATGGCTACACCTTC.

The rearrangement joins TRBV7-9 to TRBJ2-1; D not resolved. The CDR3 has 12 residues. Trimming shortened V by 5 bases and J by 7 bases, and 9 bases separated the two germline ends. CDR1 is SEHNR and CDR2 is FQNEAQ in the germline V gene (reference sequence). DNA for the CDR3: TGTGCCAGCAGCCCGCTTAGGAATGAGCAGTTCTTC. Translation gives CASSPLRNEQFF.

The V and J genes are TRBV12-3 or TRBV12-4 and TRBJ1-4, with D tentatively TRBD1 (5 bases). The ends were cut back, 6 bases at V and 5 bases at J, with 10 bases in the middle. The CDR3 covers 13 residues. CDR3 region: CASRYRTNEKLFF. DNA of the CDR3: TGTGCCAGCAGATACCGGACAAATGAAAAACTGTTTTTT.

The chain employs TRBV20-1 and TRBJ2-1; the D gene is possibly TRBD2 (5 bases). Germline V lookup: CDR1 DFQATT, CDR2 SNEGSKA (reference sequence). V dropped 0 bases and J dropped 6 bases, with 15 bases sitting between them. The CDR3 loop spans 15 amino acids. The CDR3 loop is CSARDLGVSLNEQFF. In DNA form, the CDR3 reads TGCAGTGCTAGAGATCTGGGAGTCTCCCTCAATGAGCAGTTCTTC.

The chain recombines TRBV10-3 with TRBJ2-7; 9 bases match TRBD2. J gave up 4 bases and V 10 bases, and 11 bases lay outside the gene matches. Germline V gene data show CDR1 as ENHRY and CDR2 as SYGVKD. The CDR3 runs to 14 residues. CDR3 nucleotide sequence: TGTGCCAATCACTCGGGCGGGAGGGCTTACGAGCAGTACTTC. Encoded protein: CANHSGGRAYEQYF.

The V call is TRBV24-1, the J call TRBJ2-1, with 12 nucleotides matching TRBD2. Germline V gene lookup returns CDR1 KGHDR and CDR2 SFDVKD. Germline trimming cut 2 bases from V and 7 bases from J; bases unmatched to any gene: 8. The CDR3 extends over 17 amino acids. The CDR3 here is CATSDSRGLAGLNEQFF. The DNA for the CDR3 is TGTGCCACCAGTGATTCCCGGGGACTAGCGGGCCTGAATGAGCAGTTCTTC.

This clonotype was observed at least ten times. The CDR3 here is CASKASGSYEQYV. CDR3 in DNA: TGTGCCAGCAAAGCATCGGGATCCTACGAGCAGTACGTC. The V gene is TRBV6-2 or TRBV6-3, the J gene TRBJ2-7, with TRBD2 as a possible D gene (5 bases). This CDR3 contains 13 residues. CDR1 MNHEY and CDR2 SVGEGT come from the germline V gene. V was cut by 7 bases and J by 1 base, with 11 bases left in between.

The J gene is TRBJ2-7, the V gene TRBV4-3; 10 nucleotides line up with TRBD1. Losses at the gene ends were 0 bases for V and 2 bases for J; bases not matched to a gene: 4. The CDR3 spans 16 residues. Germline CDR1 and CDR2: LGHNA and YSLEER. The CDR3 sequence: CASSQEVGQGAYEQYF. DNA for the CDR3: TGCGCCAGCAGCCAAGAAGTTGGACAGGGGGCCTACGAGCAGTACTTC.

This clonotype was seen only a few times. The CDR3 reads CASSLGGWQGIRNEQFF. In DNA, the CDR3 is TGTGCCAGCAGCTTAGGAGGGTGGCAGGGGATAAGAAATGAGCAGTTCTTC. The rearrangement uses TRBV7-2 and TRBJ2-1, with D tentatively TRBD1 (6 bases). The CDR3 extends over 17 amino acids. Trimming removed 1 base from V and 7 bases from J, with 20 bases in between. CDR1 SGHTA and CDR2 FQGNSA come from the germline V gene.

V is TRBV7-2 and J is TRBJ2-3; D is uncertain. This CDR3 has 16 amino acids. Germline-derived CDR1 and CDR2 are SGHTA and FQGNSA. V was trimmed by 1 base and J by 1 base, leaving 12 bases between them. CDR3 loop: CASSLGLLPRTDTQYF. Here the CDR3 DNA reads TGTGCCAGCAGCTTAGGCCTCCTACCTCGCACAGATACGCAGTATTTT.

This sequence joins TRBV20-1 and TRBJ1-5; TRBD1 aligns across 8 bases. V dropped 6 bases and J dropped 6; count of bases not matched to a gene: 19. The germline gives CDR1 DFQATT, CDR2 SNEGSKA (reference sequence). The CDR3 loop spans 17 amino acids. The CDR3, as DNA: TGCAGTGCCTTAAAGGACCCTGGACAGGGAGGAAGTCAGCCCCAGCATTTT. Translating it yields CSALKDPGQGGSQPQHF.

This clonotype appeared a few times. This chain uses TRBV7-9 with TRBJ2-1; 14 bases fit TRBD2. After removal of 4 bases from V and 2 bases from J, the junction contained 22 bases not matched to a gene. Germline CDR1 reads SEHNR; CDR2 reads FQNEAQ (reference sequence). CDR3 size: 23 residues. This chain's CDR3 is CASSSATSGRAGPIQETYNEQFF. The CDR3 DNA sequence: TGTGCCAGCAGCTCTGCGACTAGCGGGAGGGCCGGGCCTATCCAAGAGACCTACAATGAGCAGTTCTTC. The full variable domain, with the rest looked up from reference TRBV7-9 and TRBJ2-1, is DTGVSQNPRHKITKRGQNVTFRCDPISEHNRLYWYRQTLGQGPEFLTYFQNEAQLEKSRLLSDRFSAERPKGSFSTLEIQRTEQGDSAMYLCASSSATSGRAGPIQETYNEQFFGPGTRLTVL.